One sample yielded the 23 T cell receptor beta chains listed below, sequenced in a study of blood T cell repertoires in COVID-19. Generated by immunoSEQ multiplex PCR, the TCRdb table keeps only in-frame clones and is missing some. The sample includes roughly 200,000 clones, 84% of them seen just once. The sequenced sample consisted of PBMCs or T cells enriched from blood (not recorded which). The receptor source for this set is a woman aged 25 to 45 who had been exposed to COVID-19.

The rearrangement joins TRBV9 to TRBJ2-1; D remains ambiguous. The CDR3 has 15 residues. Per the germline V gene, CDR1 is SGDLS and CDR2 is YYNGEE. V gave up 0 bases and J gave up 2 bases, with 9 bases separating them. The CDR3 loop is CASSVAGSTYNEQFF. CDR3 nucleotide sequence: TGTGCCAGCAGCGTAGCAGGCTCCACCTACAATGAGCAGTTCTTC.

The rearrangement links TRBV5-1 to TRBJ2-7; tentatively, D is TRBD2 (6 bases). Germline V gene sequence: CDR1 SGHRS, CDR2 YFSETQ. With 3 bases removed from V and 4 bases from J, the gap between germline ends came to 11 bases. The CDR3 totals 13 residues. The CDR3, as DNA: TGCGCCAGCAGCTCCTGGGGGGTTTACGAGCAGTACTTC. Encoded protein: CASSSWGVYEQYF.

This sequence joins TRBV7-6 and TRBJ2-1, with 11 bases lining up with TRBD2. The V gene's germline CDR1 is SGHVS and CDR2 FNYEAQ. Trimming cost V 3 bases and J 7 bases; bases outside gene matches: 5. The CDR3 consists of 15 residues. The CDR3 bases are TGTGCCAGCAGCTTGAGACTAGCGGGGAATAATGAGCAGTTCTTC. Its protein is CASSLRLAGNNEQFF.

In its sample, this clone was seen a few times. The rearrangement joins TRBV5-4 to TRBJ1-6; TRBD1 matches at 8 bases. The CDR3 totals 14 residues. Per germline, CDR1 SGHNT and CDR2 YYREEE (reference sequence). V was clipped by 4 bases and J by 9 bases; unmatched bases: 6. CDR3 in DNA: TGTGCCAGCAGCGTAGACAGGGGAGGTTCACCCCTCCACTTT. Translation: CASSVDRGGSPLHF.

The chain is built from TRBV27 and TRBJ2-5; D perhaps matches TRBD1 (6 bases). Per the germline V gene, CDR1 is MNHEY and CDR2 is SMNVEV (reference sequence). The ends were cut back, 5 bases at V and 4 bases at J, with 20 bases in the middle. This CDR3 has 16 residues. The CDR3 coding sequence is TGTGCCAGCAGTCTTGGGACACAATCAAGGGGAGAGACCCAGTACTTC. Protein product: CASSLGTQSRGETQYF.

This chain connects TRBV2 to TRBJ2-4; the match to TRBD2 covers 11 bases. Looked up from germline, CDR1 is SNHLY and CDR2 is FYNNEI. The CDR3 consists of 14 residues. J was trimmed by 4 bases and V by 11 bases; bases with no gene match: 7. The CDR3 reads CASFGTSGKNIQYF. CDR3 in DNA: TGTGCCTCATTTGGGACTAGCGGAAAAAACATTCAGTACTTC.

The rearrangement uses TRBV10-3 and TRBJ1-6; 10 nucleotides align to TRBD1. This CDR3 contains 14 residues. Trimming took 11 bases from V and 7 from J; bases not matched to a gene: 8. Looked up from germline, CDR1 is ENHRY and CDR2 is SYGVKD. The CDR3 loop reads CAASRDRGNSPLHF. CDR3 bases: TGTGCCGCAAGCCGGGACAGGGGAAATTCACCCCTCCACTTT.

This chain links TRBV19 with TRBJ1-1; the D gene is possibly TRBD1 (5 bases). Trimming stripped 8 bases from V and 7 bases from J, with 8 bases between. Germline V lookup: CDR1 LNHDA, CDR2 SQIVND (reference sequence). CDR3 length: 10 amino acids. The CDR3 DNA is TGTGCCAGTTCTCAGGGTGAAGCTTTCTTT. The encoded protein is CASSQGEAFF.

The CDR3: CASSLNRVQGYTF. As DNA, the CDR3 is TGTGCCAGCAGTTTAAACAGGGTTCAAGGCTACACCTTC. The V and J genes are TRBV27 and TRBJ1-2, with D possibly being TRBD1 (6 bases). The CDR3 length is 13 residues. Germline V CDR1 and CDR2: MNHEY, SMNVEV (reference sequence). The germline V and J ends were trimmed by 2 bases and 8 bases, with 12 bases remaining between them.

This rearrangement joins TRBV2 to TRBJ2-1, with D perhaps matching TRBD1 (5 bases). Trimming removed 8 bases at V and 5 bases at J, with 16 bases between. The CDR3 runs 14 residues. CDR1 is SNHLY and CDR2 is FYNNEI in the germline V gene. The CDR3, as DNA: TGTGCCAGCGTAAGGGGCCTCAAAAACAATGAGCAGTTCTTC. Protein: CASVRGLKNNEQFF.

This clone has only one observation. This specimen includes other DNA sequences encoding the same CDR3. This chain links TRBV18 with TRBJ1-2; a weak D match, TRBD1 (6 bases). The V gene's germline CDR1 is KGHSH and CDR2 LQKENI. This CDR3 spans 14 amino acids. The V end lost 3 bases, the J end lost 4 bases, and 12 bases lay between the germline ends. CDR3 sequence: CASSPPGVPYGYTF. The CDR3 DNA reads as TGTGCCAGCTCACCGCCAGGGGTTCCCTATGGCTACACCTTC.

The chain has TRBV2 and TRBJ2-3; 8 bases are a match to TRBD1. V shed 3 bases and J 1 base; nucleotides not matched to a gene: 3. The V gene's germline CDR1 is SNHLY and CDR2 FYNNEI. This CDR3 is built from 15 residues. The CDR3 is CASSDQGAGTDTQYF. The CDR3 coding sequence is TGTGCCAGCAGTGACCAGGGGGCAGGCACAGATACGCAGTATTTT. Combining the CDR3 with reference TRBV2 and TRBJ2-3 gives the whole variable domain EPEVTQTPSHQVTQMGQEVILRCVPISNHLYFYWYRQILGQKVEFLVSFYNNEISEKSEIFDDQFSVERPDGSNFTLKIRSTKLEDSAMYFCASSDQGAGTDTQYFGPGTRLTVL.

CDR3 coding DNA: TGCAGCGTGGGTTCGGGACAGCCCTCCTATGGCTACACCTTC. Encoded protein: CSVGSGQPSYGYTF. This sequence joins TRBV29-1 and TRBJ1-2, with 7 positions matching TRBD1. The J segment lost 4 bases and the V segment lost 6 bases, leaving 11 bases of the junction unmatched. The length of the CDR3 is 14 residues. Germline loops: CDR1 SQVTM, CDR2 ANQGSEA. The variable domain in full, completed from reference TRBV29-1 and TRBJ1-2, reads SAVISQKPSRDICQRGTSLTIQCQVDSQVTMMFWYRQQPGQSLTLIATANQGSEATYESGFVIDKFPISRPNLTFSTLTVSNMSPEDSSIYLCSVGSGQPSYGYTFGSGTRLTVV.

The rearrangement uses TRBV27 and TRBJ1-5; TRBD1 is a possible D gene (6 bases). The CDR3 extends over 14 amino acids. Trimming left V 3 bases short and J 6 bases short, with 12 bases between. Germline V lookup: CDR1 MNHEY, CDR2 SMNVEV (reference sequence). DNA of the CDR3: TGTGCCAGCAGTTTGGGGGGGGCGGGTCAGCCCCAGCATTTT. The encoded protein is CASSLGGAGQPQHF.

This clone was counted between two and nine times. V usage is TRBV2 and J usage is TRBJ1-1; 7 positions match TRBD1. Trimming removed 1 base from V and 2 bases from J; junction bases left unmatched: 4. Looked up from germline, CDR1 is SNHLY and CDR2 is FYNNEI. The CDR3 extends over 15 amino acids. The CDR3 reads CASSEVRQGNTEAFF. Here the CDR3 DNA reads TGTGCCAGCAGTGAAGTTCGACAGGGCAACACTGAAGCTTTCTTT.

This clone was detected only once. This chain uses TRBV6-5 with TRBJ2-5, with TRBD1 matching 7 bases. Germline V gives CDR1 MNHEY, CDR2 SVGAGI. The CDR3 runs to 16 residues. The junction had 8 bases not matched to a gene; V was cut back by 2 bases and J by 2 bases. Here the CDR3 DNA reads TGTGCCAGCAGTTACGCCCCCGGGACAGTACAAGAGACCCAGTACTTC. Protein sequence: CASSYAPGTVQETQYF.

The rearrangement links TRBV7-3 to TRBJ2-3; perhaps TRBD2 as D (6 bases). V lost 2 bases, J lost 8 bases, and 14 bases lay in between. The length of the CDR3 is 14 residues. CDR1 and CDR2 (germline): SGHTA, FQGTGA. This CDR3 is CASSLGGAVGTQYF. The CDR3 DNA reads TGTGCCAGCAGCTTAGGCGGGGCGGTCGGTACGCAGTATTTT.

This clone was observed a handful of times. The rearrangement uses TRBV10-2 and TRBJ2-1; perhaps TRBD1 as D (6 bases). Trimming took 11 bases from V and 5 from J, leaving 16 bases between them. The CDR3 runs to 13 residues. The germline CDR1 and CDR2 sequences are WSHSY and SAAADI. CDR3 nucleotide sequence: TGCGCCGTGACAGGTCTCCGTGACAATGAGCAGTTCTTC. It specifies CAVTGLRDNEQFF.

The genes are TRBV6-5 and TRBJ2-7; tentative D call: TRBD2 (6 bases). Germline CDR1 is MNHEY and CDR2 is SVGAGI. The CDR3 sequence is 14 residues long. The ends were cut back, 4 bases at V and 6 bases at J, with 16 bases in the middle. CDR3 in DNA: TGTGCCAGCAGTTCCCCAGCTGACGGGGGCGAGCAGTACTTC. Translated: CASSSPADGGEQYF.

The chain uses TRBV7-8 and TRBJ1-6; 7 nucleotides agree with TRBD1. Looked up from germline, CDR1 is SGHVS and CDR2 is FQNEAQ. This CDR3 spans 18 amino acids. J gave up 0 bases and V 5 bases, and 10 bases lay outside the gene matches. CDR3: CASSSLGTASSYNSPLHF. CDR3 nucleotide sequence: TGTGCCAGCAGCAGCCTAGGGACAGCGAGCTCCTATAATTCACCCCTCCACTTT.

V gene TRBV2 combines with J gene TRBJ1-5, with a possible D match to TRBD1 (5 bases). Germline lookup yields CDR1 SNHLY and CDR2 FYNNEI. Deletions cut 4 bases from V and 5 bases from J, with 9 bases between. This CDR3 spans 13 amino acids. The CDR3 reads CASSVVRDQPQHF. The DNA for the CDR3 is TGTGCCAGCAGTGTTGTCAGGGATCAGCCCCAGCATTTT. Variable domain in full (rest from reference TRBV2 and TRBJ1-5): EPEVTQTPSHQVTQMGQEVILRCVPISNHLYFYWYRQILGQKVEFLVSFYNNEISEKSEIFDDQFSVERPDGSNFTLKIRSTKLEDSAMYFCASSVVRDQPQHFGDGTRLSIL.

The V call is TRBV5-4, the J call TRBJ1-2, with TRBD1 matching 7 bases. With 2 bases clipped from V and 6 bases from J, the junction kept 7 bases outside the gene matches. Germline CDR1 reads SGHNT; CDR2 reads YYREEE (reference sequence). The CDR3 runs 14 residues. The CDR3 loop is CASSFRQGFDGYTF. CDR3 nucleotides: TGTGCCAGCAGCTTTAGACAGGGCTTCGATGGCTACACCTTC.

This sequence joins TRBV7-9 and TRBJ1-2; D may be TRBD1 (6 bases). Per germline, CDR1 SEHNR and CDR2 FQNEAQ (reference sequence). This CDR3 is built from 14 residues. Between the trimmed V and J ends, which lost 1 base and 4 bases, there was a span of 10 bases. DNA of the CDR3: TGTGCCAGCAGCTTAGGCAGGGGAATCTATGGCTACACCTTC. This encodes CASSLGRGIYGYTF.